These 23 T cell receptor beta chains came from one sample sequenced in a study of T-cell memory formation after mild COVID-19. TCRdb analysed the 5' RACE reads with MiXCR anew, one entry per CDR3 protein. The sample contains 280,000 or so distinct CDR3 sequences, less than 9.5% of which appear only once. Sequences were obtained from PBMCs or a T cell subset sorted from them (not recorded which). These TCRs come from a man younger than 35 who had mild COVID-19 (a few samples of this study predate the infection). Cell type and time point are not known.

This clonotype has a handful of counts. The chain carries TRBV6-5 and TRBJ1-1; no clear D. Trimming left V 6 bases short and J 4 bases short, with 12 bases between. The V gene's germline CDR1 is MNHEY and CDR2 SVGAGI. The CDR3 is made up of 13 amino acids. The CDR3 DNA sequence: TGTGCCAGCAGGGCCTCATGGAGCACTGAAGCTTTCTTT. Its translation: CASRASWSTEAFF.

The rearrangement uses TRBV7-2 and TRBJ2-7; D is unresolved. The CDR3 is 12 residues long. The germline gives CDR1 SGHTA, CDR2 FQGNSA. The ends were cut back, 1 base at V and 6 bases at J, with 7 bases in the middle. The CDR3, as DNA: TGTGCCAGCAGCTTAGGCACGGGCGAGCAGTACGTC. This gives the protein CASSLGTGEQYV.

Many counts were recorded for this clonotype. V usage is TRBV7-3 and J usage is TRBJ2-2; D not resolved. The V and J ends lost 2 bases and 3 bases respectively, with 10 bases between them. Per germline, CDR1 SGHTA and CDR2 FQGTGA. This CDR3 is built from 15 residues. DNA for the CDR3: TGTGCCAGCAGCTTACGCCCAACTGACACCGGGGAGCTGTTTTTT. Its protein product is CASSLRPTDTGELFF.

Only a few counts were recorded for this clonotype. CDR3 sequence: CASSQTSGAGDTQYF. For the CDR3, the DNA is TGTGCCAGCAGCCAGACTAGCGGGGCGGGGGATACGCAGTATTTT. The V call is TRBV6-2 or TRBV6-3, the J call TRBJ2-3, with TRBD2 identical over 11 bases. Germline values: CDR1 MNHEY, CDR2 SVGEGT. Losses at the gene ends were 6 bases for V and 6 bases for J; bases not matched to a gene: 8. The CDR3 has 15 residues.

The chain has TRBV6-4 and TRBJ2-2; D remains ambiguous. Per germline, CDR1 MRHNA and CDR2 SNTAGT. The CDR3 is made up of 14 amino acids. V was cut by 0 bases and J by 4 bases, with 6 bases left in between. As DNA, the CDR3 is TGTGCCAGCAGTGACTCAGGCTTCACCGGGGAGCTGTTTTTT. This gives the protein CASSDSGFTGELFF.

This clonotype was observed at least ten times. The rearrangement uses TRBV12-3 or TRBV12-4 and TRBJ2-5; TRBD1 matches 8 bases. V was pared by 3 bases and J by 4 bases, with 7 bases of the junction left unmatched. The CDR3 spans 15 residues. The chain's CDR3 is CASSLGQGAIETQYF. CDR3 coding DNA: TGTGCCAGCAGTTTGGGTCAGGGGGCAATAGAGACCCAGTACTTC.

This clonotype was counted a few times. V usage is TRBV7-2 and J usage is TRBJ2-5, with a possible D match to TRBD1 (5 bases). This CDR3 contains 13 residues. V was cut by 4 bases and J by 1 base, with 7 bases left in between. Germline loops: CDR1 SGHTA, CDR2 FQGNSA. The CDR3 protein is CASSWGTQETQYF. The CDR3, as DNA: TGTGCCAGCAGCTGGGGCACCCAAGAGACCCAGTACTTC. The full variable domain, its missing parts supplied by reference TRBV7-2 and TRBJ2-5, is GAGVSQSPSNKVTEKGKDVELRCDPISGHTALYWYRQSLGQGLEFLIYFQGNSAPDKSGLPSDRFSAERTGGSVSTLTIQRTQQEDSAVYLCASSWGTQETQYFGPGTRLLVL.

The sample holds a few counts of this clonotype. This rearrangement joins TRBV18 to TRBJ2-1, with D unclear. Germline V CDR1 and CDR2: KGHSH, LQKENI. The CDR3 spans 12 residues. Trimming removed 6 bases at V and 8 bases at J, with 11 bases between. The CDR3 here is CASSLNEDEQFF. CDR3 sequence (DNA): TGTGCCAGCTCCCTCAACGAGGATGAGCAGTTCTTC.

This clonotype was recorded many times. The chain carries TRBV12-3 or TRBV12-4 and TRBJ2-5, with 10 bases fitting TRBD2. The CDR3 totals 13 residues. V shed 5 bases, J shed 4 bases, and the junction held 1 base outside the gene matches. CDR3 nucleotides: TGTGCCAGCAGTCCTAGCGGGGGAGAGACCCAGTACTTC. Protein product: CASSPSGGETQYF.

This clonotype was observed a handful of times. The chain employs TRBV7-9 and TRBJ2-7, with D possibly being TRBD2 (6 bases). Per the germline V gene, CDR1 is SEHNR and CDR2 is FQNEAQ (reference sequence). This CDR3 is built from 14 residues. The V end lost 6 bases, the J end lost 0 bases, and 12 bases lay between the germline ends. In DNA, the CDR3 is TGTGCCAGCAGTGTAGCGGAGAGCTCCTACGAGCAGTACGTC. It specifies CASSVAESSYEQYV.

The table lists this clonotype with a few counts. The chain joins TRBV6-6 to TRBJ1-1, with no clear D. Trimming pared 4 bases from V and 4 bases from J, leaving 13 bases between. The CDR3 consists of 14 residues. Germline V CDR1 and CDR2: MNHNY, SVGAGI (reference sequence). The CDR3 protein is CASSSSGEVTEAFF. The DNA for the CDR3 is TGTGCCAGCAGTTCATCCGGGGAGGTCACTGAAGCTTTCTTT.

This clonotype was detected many times. This chain joins TRBV7-9 and TRBJ2-7; no definite D call. The germline gives CDR1 SEHNR, CDR2 FQNEAQ (reference sequence). The length of the CDR3 is 14 residues. The DNA of the CDR3 is TGTGCAGCCAGCAGTTCTAAACAGCCCTACGAGCAGTACTTC. Its translation is CAASSSKQPYEQYF.

The sample holds a few counts of this clonotype. The chain uses TRBV4-1 and TRBJ2-2, with 12 positions matching TRBD1. CDR3 length equals 15 residues. Germline-derived CDR1 and CDR2 are MGHRA and YSYEKL. V dropped 6 bases and J dropped 9; count of bases not matched to a gene: 8. This CDR3 is CASRPGQGAQRELFF. The CDR3 DNA sequence: TGCGCCAGCAGGCCGGGACAGGGGGCCCAGAGGGAGCTGTTTTTT.

The chain uses TRBV11-2 and TRBJ1-2; D gene uncertain. Trimming took 2 bases from V and 4 from J, leaving 14 bases between them. Germline V gene sequence: CDR1 SGHAT, CDR2 FQNNGV. The CDR3 has 15 residues. CDR3 sequence (DNA): TGTGCCAGCAGCTTACTGTTTGCCGCCGGCTATGGCTACACCTTC. Its translation is CASSLLFAAGYGYTF.

Ten or more counts support this clonotype. V is TRBV4-3 and J is TRBJ2-3; the match to TRBD2 covers 9 bases. This CDR3 contains 15 residues. After removal of 1 base from V and 7 bases from J, the junction contained 6 bases not matched to a gene. Germline CDR1 reads LGHNA; CDR2 reads YSLEER. CDR3 sequence reads: CASSQVAGGPYTQYF. CDR3 in DNA: TGCGCCAGCAGCCAAGTGGCGGGGGGGCCTTATACGCAGTATTTT.

This clonotype appeared a few times. The CDR3 nucleotides read TGTGCCAGCTCACCCACGAGTTCTGGGGCCAACGTCCTGACTTTC. Translating gives CASSPTSSGANVLTF. The chain recombines TRBV18 with TRBJ2-6; unclear D gene. Germline assignment: CDR1 KGHSH and CDR2 LQKENI. This CDR3 has 15 amino acids. Trimming left V 3 bases short and J 1 base short, with 7 bases between.

This clonotype was seen a handful of times. This chain joins TRBV12-3 or TRBV12-4 and TRBJ1-1; D not resolved. CDR3 length: 14 amino acids. V was shortened by 5 bases and J by 9 bases, with 19 bases between the two germline ends. CDR3 nucleotide sequence: TGTGCCAGCAGTCGCGGATTCTCGGAGAAAAAAGCTTTCTTT. This codes for CASSRGFSEKKAFF.

This clonotype was counted ten times or more. V usage is TRBV5-1 and J usage is TRBJ2-1, with 8 nucleotides matching TRBD2. Germline V gene sequence: CDR1 SGHRS, CDR2 YFSETQ. Losses at the gene ends were 4 bases for V and 3 bases for J; bases not matched to a gene: 6. CDR3 length: 15 residues. CDR3 loop: CASSRGAGGYNEQFF. In DNA, the CDR3 is TGCGCCAGCAGCCGAGGGGCGGGGGGCTACAATGAGCAGTTCTTC.

This clonotype was recorded a few times. Here the CDR3 DNA reads TGCGCCAGCAGCCCAGGACAGGGTCATTCCTACGAGCAGTACTTC. Residues: CASSPGQGHSYEQYF. The genes are TRBV5-1 and TRBJ2-7; TRBD1 matches at 8 bases. Germline trimming cut 4 bases from V and 1 base from J; bases unmatched to any gene: 7. The CDR3 sequence is 15 residues long. CDR1 and CDR2 (germline): SGHRS, YFSETQ.

This clonotype was picked up a small number of times. The rearrangement links TRBV5-6 to TRBJ2-7; D perhaps matches TRBD1 (6 bases). Trimming removed 1 base from V and 4 bases from J, with 9 bases in between. The germline CDR1 and CDR2 sequences are SGHDT and YYEEEE. The CDR3 is made up of 13 amino acids. The CDR3 nucleotides read TGTGCCAGCAGCTTGACAGGGATGTACGAGCAGTACTTC. Translating gives CASSLTGMYEQYF. Combining the CDR3 with reference TRBV5-6 and TRBJ2-7 gives the whole variable domain DAGVTQSPTHLIKTRGQQVTLRCSPKSGHDTVSWYQQALGQGPQFIFQYYEEEERQRGNFPDRFSGHQFPNYSSELNVNALLLGDSALYLCASSLTGMYEQYFGPGTRLTVT.

This clonotype appeared a few times. The chain employs TRBV24-1 and TRBJ2-5, with a tentative D call TRBD2 (5 bases). The CDR3 spans 17 residues. CDR1 KGHDR and CDR2 SFDVKD come from the germline V gene. V was cut by 9 bases and J by 3 bases, with 25 bases left in between. The CDR3 is CATSLGGSGRGEETQYF. CDR3 DNA: TGTGCCACCTCCCTGGGCGGGTCTGGGAGAGGTGAAGAGACCCAGTACTTC.

Only a few counts were recorded for this clonotype. The gene calls are TRBV7-9 and TRBJ1-5; TRBD1 aligns across 10 bases. Per germline, CDR1 SEHNR and CDR2 FQNEAQ (reference sequence). This CDR3 contains 14 residues. The J segment lost 6 bases and the V segment lost 4 bases, leaving 3 bases of the junction unmatched. Here the CDR3 DNA reads TGTGCCAGCAGCTCGGGACAGGGGATTCAGCCCCAGCATTTT. Its translation: CASSSGQGIQPQHF.

The rearrangement joins TRBV7-6 to TRBJ2-1, with 7 positions matching TRBD2. Germline V gene data show CDR1 as SGHVS and CDR2 as FNYEAQ. Trimming removed 7 bases from V and 10 bases from J; junction bases left unmatched: 13. This CDR3 spans 14 amino acids. The CDR3 sequence is CASIPERDSGEQFF. In DNA, the CDR3 is TGTGCCAGCATCCCGGAGCGGGACTCAGGGGAGCAGTTCTTC. The full variable domain, its missing parts supplied by reference TRBV7-6 and TRBJ2-1, is GAGVSQSPRYKVTKRGQDVALRCDPISGHVSLYWYRQALGQGPEFLTYFNYEAQQDKSGLPNDRFSAERPEGSISTLTIQRTEQRDSAMYRCASIPERDSGEQFFGPGTRLTVL.